This passage covers 15 T cell receptor beta chains from one sample sequenced in a study of blood T cell repertoires in COVID-19. TCRdb's table, derived via immunoSEQ multiplex PCR, lists solely in-frame clones and lacks some. The data show under 110,000 clones, roughly two thirds seen once. Specimen: peripheral blood. The origin of the receptors is a human donor with acute or convalescent COVID-19. The donor label of this sample is uncertain.

The chain joins TRBV5-1 to TRBJ2-3; 12 bases are shared with TRBD2. The CDR3 contains 16 residues. V trimming: 5 bases; J trimming: 0 bases; junction bases outside the gene matches: 4. The V gene's germline CDR1 is SGHRS and CDR2 YFSETQ. CDR3 amino acids: CASSLAGGPSTDTQYF. The CDR3 bases are TGCGCCAGCAGTCTAGCGGGGGGGCCTAGCACAGATACGCAGTATTTT.

The CDR3 coding sequence is TGTGCCAGCAGCCCCGCTTTCGGTTGCTACGAGCAGTACGTC. Protein sequence: CASSPAFGCYEQYV. The chain links TRBV12-1 to TRBJ2-7; the table's D call TRBD2 went unverified against the DNA. TRBV12-1 is given as a pseudogene. CDR3 size: 14 residues.

J is TRBJ2-7 and V is TRBV5-5; 7 positions match TRBD1. The junction had 8 bases not matched to a gene; V was cut back by 5 bases and J by 0 bases. The CDR3 length is 15 residues. Germline V lookup: CDR1 SGHKS, CDR2 YYEKEE (reference sequence). The CDR3, as DNA: TGTGCCAGCAGTTCGGGACAGACGAGCTCCTACGAGCAGTACGTC. Translating gives CASSSGQTSSYEQYV.

This clone has a single count. This sequence joins TRBV13 and TRBJ1-3; D is unresolved. V was shortened by 3 bases and J by 4 bases, with 10 bases between the two germline ends. Germline V gene data show CDR1 as PRHDT and CDR2 as FYEKMQ (reference sequence). CDR3 length equals 14 residues. CDR3 sequence (DNA): TGTGCCAGCAGCTTGGAGCAAACGGGAAACACCATATATTTT. It codes for CASSLEQTGNTIYF.

The chain carries TRBV5-6 and TRBJ2-2; D is unclear. CDR3 size: 17 residues. The germline V gene encodes CDR1 SGHDT and CDR2 YYEEEE. V dropped 0 bases and J dropped 5 bases, with 17 bases sitting between them. The CDR3 sequence: CASSLAGWAPRTGELFF. The CDR3 DNA sequence: TGTGCCAGCAGCTTGGCTGGCTGGGCCCCCCGGACCGGGGAGCTGTTTTTT.

The rearrangement links TRBV5-6 to TRBJ2-7, with 12 bases lining up with TRBD1. Germline-derived CDR1 and CDR2 are SGHDT and YYEEEE. The CDR3 has 14 amino acids. V dropped 4 bases and J dropped 6; count of bases not matched to a gene: 5. CDR3 loop: CASSDGTGGLEQYF. DNA of the CDR3: TGTGCCAGCAGCGACGGGACAGGGGGCCTCGAGCAGTACTTC.

V and J are TRBV7-5 and TRBJ2-5; the DNA was not used to check the table's D call, TRBD2. TRBV7-5 is a known pseudogene. The CDR3 loop spans 18 amino acids. This CDR3 reads CVRSPNYPLAGVQETQYF. CDR3 nucleotide sequence: TGTGTCAGAAGCCCTAACTACCCGCTAGCGGGGGTTCAAGAGACCCAGTACTTC.

This chain links TRBV11-3 with TRBJ1-1; 8 nucleotides align to TRBD1. Germline V gene lookup returns CDR1 SGHNT and CDR2 YENEEA. The CDR3 is made up of 15 amino acids. J gave up 4 bases and V 5 bases, and 9 bases lay outside the gene matches. This CDR3 reads CASSPGQGRSTEAFF. The CDR3 bases are TGTGCCAGCAGCCCCGGACAGGGTAGGTCCACTGAAGCTTTCTTT.

The V call is TRBV2, the J call TRBJ2-5; no definite D call. The V gene's germline CDR1 is SNHLY and CDR2 FYNNEI. The CDR3 totals 15 residues. The V end was cut by 3 bases, the J end by 3 bases, with 14 bases between. DNA of the CDR3: TGTGCCAGCAGTGATCAATATGACTTGAAAGAGACCCAGTACTTC. Its protein product is CASSDQYDLKETQYF.

J is TRBJ1-2 and V is TRBV5-5; possible D gene TRBD1, 5 bases. This CDR3 spans 13 amino acids. Between the trimmed V and J ends, which lost 3 bases and 6 bases, there was a span of 12 bases. Per germline, CDR1 SGHKS and CDR2 YYEKEE (reference sequence). CDR3 sequence reads: CASSSRQTHGYTF. CDR3 in DNA: TGTGCCAGCAGCTCCAGACAGACGCATGGCTACACCTTC. Supplemented by reference TRBV5-5 and TRBJ1-2, the full variable domain reads DAGVTQSPTHLIKTRGQQVTLRCSPISGHKSVSWYQQVLGQGPQFIFQYYEKEERGRGNFPDRFSARQFPNYSSELNVNALLLGDSALYLCASSSRQTHGYTFGSGTRLTVV.

In its sample, this clone was seen many times. V is TRBV19 and J is TRBJ1-1, with a tentative D call TRBD1 (5 bases). The CDR3 spans 14 residues. Trimming removed 4 bases from V and 4 bases from J, with 13 bases in between. CDR1 is LNHDA and CDR2 is SQIVND in the germline V gene (reference sequence). In DNA, the CDR3 is TGTGCCAGTAGTAGCCTTGGGGGGAGCACTGAAGCTTTCTTT. Translation gives CASSSLGGSTEAFF.

The chain uses TRBV4-1 and TRBJ1-4, with 9 nucleotides matching TRBD1. The germline CDR1 and CDR2 sequences are MGHRA and YSYEKL. V shed 3 bases and J 4 bases; nucleotides not matched to a gene: 6. This CDR3 is 16 amino acids long. The CDR3 region is CASSQPTGGRNEKLFF. The CDR3 DNA sequence: TGCGCCAGCAGCCAGCCGACAGGGGGACGTAATGAAAAACTGTTTTTT.

This clone was seen repeatedly, ten times or more. The chain uses TRBV7-8 and TRBJ1-4; maybe TRBD1 (5 bases). The CDR3 is made up of 14 amino acids. V dropped 5 bases and J dropped 6 bases, with 13 bases sitting between them. CDR1 and CDR2 from the germline V gene are SGHVS and FQNEAQ. Here the CDR3 reads CASSLGRGDEKLFF. The CDR3 bases are TGTGCCAGCAGCCTCGGGAGGGGCGATGAAAAACTGTTTTTT.

The chain combines TRBV19 with TRBJ2-6, with D perhaps matching TRBD2 (5 bases). The germline CDR1 and CDR2 sequences are LNHDA and SQIVND (reference sequence). The germline V and J ends were trimmed by 6 bases and 0 bases, with 12 bases remaining between them. The CDR3 has 16 residues. The chain's CDR3 is CASSTWESSGANVLTF. Here the CDR3 DNA reads TGTGCCAGTAGCACTTGGGAGAGCTCTGGGGCCAACGTCCTGACTTTC.

CDR3 in amino acids: CAWSAQGISGANVLTF. The CDR3 bases are TGTGCCTGGAGTGCCCAGGGGATCTCTGGGGCCAACGTCCTGACTTTC. The rearrangement uses TRBV30 and TRBJ2-6; possible D gene TRBD1, 6 bases. The germline gives CDR1 GTSNPN, CDR2 SVGIG (reference sequence). This CDR3 region has 16 residues. V was shortened by 1 base and J by 0 bases, with 10 bases between the two germline ends.